A selection of T cell receptor beta chains follows, all from one sample in a study of cytomegalovirus exposure and HLA in healthy donors. Using immunoSEQ multiplex PCR, the repertoire was profiled, and TCRdb retains in-frame clones only, with some absent. The sample holds around 150,000 clones, less than 90% seen once. The sequencing sample was made of PBMCs. The receptors derive from a man in his forties in good health and CMV-seronegative. The CDR3 runs from the conserved cysteine through the conserved F or W. The order of the fields is V gene, D gene, J gene, clone size, CDR3 protein, CDR3 DNA. The D gene is left open where the match is weak. The size field is filled for only some rows; it gives once, few, many or a size class.

TRBV6-1,TRBD2,TRBJ2-7,few,CASSPSGSSHEQYF,TGTGCCAGCAGTCCTAGCGGGAGTAGCCACGAGCAGTACTTC
TRBV9,TRBD1,TRBJ1-2,-,CATSRGQVKSWYTF,TGTGCCACATCGAGGGGACAGGTTAAGTCTTGGTACACCTTC
TRBV9,-,TRBJ2-7,-,CASSVYGVGYEQYF,TGTGCCAGCAGCGTTTACGGGGTGGGCTACGAGCAGTACTTC
TRBV7-9,-,TRBJ2-2,-,CASSTPGATGELFF,TGTGCCAGCAGCACCCCGGGAGCTACCGGGGAGCTGTTTTTT
TRBV4-1,TRBD2,TRBJ2-5,-,CASSHLAGGETQYF,TGCGCCAGCAGCCATTTGGCGGGAGGAGAGACCCAGTACTTC
TRBV5-1,TRBD1,TRBJ2-7,-,CASSLEGQGFREQYF,TGCGCCAGCAGCTTGGAGGGACAGGGGTTTCGCGAGCAGTACTTC
TRBV10-1,-,TRBJ1-6,-,CAKFTLHF,TGCGCAAAATTCACCCTCCACTTT
TRBV7-2,TRBD2,TRBJ2-1,-,CASSLVSGTSGGNEQFF,TGTGCCAGCAGCTTAGTGTCCGGGACTAGCGGTGGGAATGAGCAGTTCTTC
TRBV27,TRBD2,TRBJ2-5,-,CASSFAGVETQYF,TGTGCCAGCAGTTTCGCGGGGGTGGAGACCCAGTACTTC
TRBV7-3,-,TRBJ2-3,-,CASSFPHQFGGSTDTQYF,TGTGCCAGCAGCTTTCCCCACCAATTTGGCGGGAGCACAGATACGCAGTATTTT
TRBV12-2,-,TRBJ2-7,-,CASRLAATQYEQYF,TGTGCAAGTCGCTTAGCGGCGACTCAGTACGAGCAGTACTTC
TRBV19,TRBD1,TRBJ2-1,-,CASSRDSRSYNEQFF,TGTGCCAGTAGCCGGGACAGTCGCTCCTACAATGAGCAGTTCTTC